This is a list of T cell receptor beta chains from one sample in a study of T cells in Graves' hyperthyroidism and ophthalmopathy. TCRdb independently ran MiXCR on the multiplex PCR reads; one entry per CDR3 protein. The sample has hundreds of thousands of distinct CDR3 sequences; 35% to 55% are singletons. Sequencing input: peripheral blood or thyroid tissue (not recorded which). Source of these receptors: a woman between 18 and 29 years old with Graves' hyperthyroidism. The CDR3 runs from the conserved cysteine through the conserved F or W. The D gene is left open where the match is weak. Clone size, where shown, is once, few, many, or a class for clones that have expanded.

cdr3_aa: CATSRALGGGANVLTF
cdr3_nt: TGTGCCACCAGCAGAGCCCTCGGAGGTGGGGCCAACGTCCTGACTTTC
v_call: TRBV15
clone_size: many
d_call: -
j_call: TRBJ2-6

cdr3_aa: CASSPIGSDNYGYTF
cdr3_nt: TGTGCCAGCAGCCCGATCGGTTCCGACAACTATGGCTACACCTTC
v_call: TRBV14
clone_size: many
d_call: -
j_call: TRBJ1-2

cdr3_aa: CASSLSAGGPETQYF
cdr3_nt: TGTGCCAGCAGCTTATCGGCGGGAGGCCCAGAGACCCAGTACTTC
v_call: TRBV7-2
clone_size: few
d_call: TRBD2
j_call: TRBJ2-5

cdr3_aa: CASSSLPGRKTQYF
cdr3_nt: TGTGCCAGCAGCTCTTTACCTGGACGGAAGACCCAGTACTTC
v_call: TRBV7-3
clone_size: few
d_call: -
j_call: TRBJ2-5

cdr3_aa: CASSYGDRGQPQHF
cdr3_nt: TGTGCCAGCAGTTATGGGGACAGGGGGCAGCCCCAGCATTTT
v_call: TRBV11-1
clone_size: -
d_call: TRBD1
j_call: TRBJ1-5

cdr3_aa: CSAQGQGRGVKLFF
cdr3_nt: TGCAGTGCCCAAGGACAGGGTCGCGGGGTAAAACTGTTTTTT
v_call: TRBV20-1
clone_size: -
d_call: TRBD1
j_call: TRBJ1-4

cdr3_aa: CASSSSGRWYEQYF
cdr3_nt: TGTGCCAGCAGCTCGAGCGGGAGGTGGTACGAGCAGTACTTC
v_call: TRBV7-9
clone_size: many
d_call: TRBD2
j_call: TRBJ2-7

cdr3_aa: CATSSDSRSNQPQHF
cdr3_nt: TGTGCCACCAGCAGTGACAGCCGGAGCAATCAGCCCCAGCATTTT
v_call: TRBV15
clone_size: -
d_call: -
j_call: TRBJ1-5

cdr3_aa: CATSRGRGPDNYGYTF
cdr3_nt: TGTGCCACCAGCAGAGGACGGGGGCCTGATAACTATGGCTACACCTTC
v_call: TRBV15
clone_size: -
d_call: -
j_call: TRBJ1-2

cdr3_aa: CASSDPGEAKLFF
cdr3_nt: TGTGCCAGCAGTGACCCTGGGGAAGCTAAACTGTTTTTT
v_call: TRBV6-4
clone_size: -
d_call: -
j_call: TRBJ1-4

cdr3_aa: CARAWAGYYVYTF
cdr3_nt: TGTGCCCGAGCCTGGGCAGGGTATTATGTCTACACCTTC
v_call: TRBV2
clone_size: -
d_call: -
j_call: TRBJ1-2

cdr3_aa: CASSSLETQYF
cdr3_nt: TGTGCCAGCAGCTCTTTAGAGACCCAGTACTTC
v_call: TRBV7-9
clone_size: many
d_call: -
j_call: TRBJ2-5

cdr3_aa: CSAPGTYRGRAFF
cdr3_nt: TGCAGTGCTCCCGGGACTTACAGGGGGAGAGCTTTCTTT
v_call: TRBV20-1
clone_size: -
d_call: TRBD1
j_call: TRBJ1-1

cdr3_aa: CASSVFPAGNTIYF
cdr3_nt: TGTGCCAGCAGCGTATTTCCCGCTGGAAACACCATATATTTT
v_call: TRBV9
clone_size: few
d_call: -
j_call: TRBJ1-3

cdr3_aa: CASSSDRVHNSPLHF
cdr3_nt: TGTGCCAGCAGCTCGGACAGGGTGCATAATTCACCCCTCCACTTT
v_call: TRBV7-9
clone_size: many
d_call: TRBD1
j_call: TRBJ1-6

cdr3_aa: CSVEDRGWGYTF
cdr3_nt: TGCAGCGTTGAGGACAGGGGCTGGGGCTACACCTTC
v_call: TRBV29-1
clone_size: many
d_call: TRBD1
j_call: TRBJ1-2

cdr3_aa: CATSDPGTGYGYTF
cdr3_nt: TGTGCCACCAGTGATCCTGGGACAGGCTATGGCTACACCTTC
v_call: TRBV24-1
clone_size: -
d_call: TRBD1
j_call: TRBJ1-2

cdr3_aa: CASSLVTGIDYGYTF
cdr3_nt: TGTGCCAGCAGCTTGGTAACAGGGATCGACTATGGCTACACCTTC
v_call: TRBV7-9
clone_size: -
d_call: -
j_call: TRBJ1-2

cdr3_aa: CASSALGEGLYGYTF
cdr3_nt: TGTGCCAGCAGCGCCCTTGGCGAGGGGCTTTATGGCTACACCTTC
v_call: TRBV19
clone_size: -
d_call: -
j_call: TRBJ1-2

cdr3_aa: CASSYRGLGEKLFF
cdr3_nt: TGTGCCAGCAGTTACAGGGGGCTCGGTGAAAAACTGTTTTTT
v_call: TRBV11-3
clone_size: -
d_call: TRBD1
j_call: TRBJ1-4

cdr3_aa: CASSSQPFYGYTF
cdr3_nt: TGTGCCAGCAGCTCACAGCCGTTCTATGGCTACACCTTC
v_call: TRBV7-8
clone_size: many
d_call: -
j_call: TRBJ1-2

cdr3_aa: CSARGVQGSETQYF
cdr3_nt: TGCAGTGCTAGAGGTGTTCAGGGGTCAGAGACCCAGTACTTC
v_call: TRBV20-1
clone_size: many
d_call: -
j_call: TRBJ2-5